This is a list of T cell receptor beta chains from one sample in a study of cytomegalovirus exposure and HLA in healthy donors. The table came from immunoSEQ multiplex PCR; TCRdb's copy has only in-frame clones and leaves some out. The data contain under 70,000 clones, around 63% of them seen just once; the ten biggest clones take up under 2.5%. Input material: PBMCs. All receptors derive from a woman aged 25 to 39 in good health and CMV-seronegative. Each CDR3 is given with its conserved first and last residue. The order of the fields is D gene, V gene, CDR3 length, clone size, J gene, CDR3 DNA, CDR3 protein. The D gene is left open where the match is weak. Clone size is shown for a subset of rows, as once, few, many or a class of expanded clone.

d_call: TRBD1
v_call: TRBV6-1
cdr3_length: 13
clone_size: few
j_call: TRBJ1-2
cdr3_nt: TGTGCCAGCAGCGCCGGACAGGGCGGTGGCTACACCTTC
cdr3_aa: CASSAGQGGGYTF

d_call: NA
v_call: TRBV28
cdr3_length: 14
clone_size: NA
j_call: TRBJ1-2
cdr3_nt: TGTGCCAGCGCCGGGAAGGGTCCTACTTATGGCTACACCTTC
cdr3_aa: CASAGKGPTYGYTF

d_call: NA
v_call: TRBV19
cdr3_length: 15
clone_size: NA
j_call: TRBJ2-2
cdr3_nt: TGTGCCAGTAGTATAGGCGATACGAACACCGGGGAGCTGTTTTTT
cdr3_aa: CASSIGDTNTGELFF

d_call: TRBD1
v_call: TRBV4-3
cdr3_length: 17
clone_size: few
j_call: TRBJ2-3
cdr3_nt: TGCGCCAGCAGCCAAGATCGAACAGGGGATCTGGGAGATACGCAGTATTTT
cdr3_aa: CASSQDRTGDLGDTQYF

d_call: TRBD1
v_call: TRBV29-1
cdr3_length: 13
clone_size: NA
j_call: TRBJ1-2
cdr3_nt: TGCAGCGTTGGGACAGGGTTTTTGTATCCCTACACCTTC
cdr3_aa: CSVGTGFLYPYTF

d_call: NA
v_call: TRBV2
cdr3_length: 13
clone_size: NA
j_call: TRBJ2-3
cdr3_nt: TGTGCCACCTCAGGGGCAGAAACAGATACGCAGTATTTT
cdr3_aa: CATSGAETDTQYF

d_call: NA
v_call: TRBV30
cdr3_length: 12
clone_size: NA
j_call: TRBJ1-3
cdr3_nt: TGTGCCTGGGGCAGTTTAGGAAACACCATATATTTT
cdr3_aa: CAWGSLGNTIYF

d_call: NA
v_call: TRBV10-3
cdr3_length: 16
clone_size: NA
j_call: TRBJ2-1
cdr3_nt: TGTGCCATCAGTGAGTCACCCCGGGGGTCGAGGAATGAGCAGTTCTTC
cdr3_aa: CAISESPRGSRNEQFF

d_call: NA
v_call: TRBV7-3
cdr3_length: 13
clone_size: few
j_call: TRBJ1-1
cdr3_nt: TGTGCCAGCAGCACCTCCCAGGGGACGCAAGCTTTCTTT
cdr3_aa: CASSTSQGTQAFF

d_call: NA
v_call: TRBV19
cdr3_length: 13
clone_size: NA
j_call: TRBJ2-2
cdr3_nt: TGTGCCAGTAGTATACGGGGAACCGGGGAGCTGTTTTTT
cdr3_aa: CASSIRGTGELFF

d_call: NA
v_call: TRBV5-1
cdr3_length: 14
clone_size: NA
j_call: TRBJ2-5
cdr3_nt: TGCGCCAGCAGCTTCCGGACAGTCCAAGAGACCCAGTACTTC
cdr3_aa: CASSFRTVQETQYF

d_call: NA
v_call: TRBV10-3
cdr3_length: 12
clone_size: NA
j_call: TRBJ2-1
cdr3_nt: TGTGCCATCAGTGATAGAGCGAATGAGCAGTTCTTC
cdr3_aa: CAISDRANEQFF

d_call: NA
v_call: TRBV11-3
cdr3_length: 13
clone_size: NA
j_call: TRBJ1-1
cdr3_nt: TGTGCCAGCAGTCTGAACAGGCGTGTTGAAGCTTTCTTT
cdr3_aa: CASSLNRRVEAFF

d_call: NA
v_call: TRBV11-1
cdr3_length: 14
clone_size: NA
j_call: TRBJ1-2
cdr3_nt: TGTGCCAGCAGCCCCCGAGCCGACAGTTATGGCTACACCTTC
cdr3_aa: CASSPRADSYGYTF

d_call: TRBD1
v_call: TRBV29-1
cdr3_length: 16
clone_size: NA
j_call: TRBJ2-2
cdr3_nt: TGCAGCGTTGATATGGGGGACAGGGGGCTTTCCGGGGAGCTGTTTTTT
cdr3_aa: CSVDMGDRGLSGELFF

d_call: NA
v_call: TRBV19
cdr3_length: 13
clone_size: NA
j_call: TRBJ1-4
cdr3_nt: TGTGCCAGTAGTCGGGGGGAGCTTGAAAAACTGTTTTTT
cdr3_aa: CASSRGELEKLFF

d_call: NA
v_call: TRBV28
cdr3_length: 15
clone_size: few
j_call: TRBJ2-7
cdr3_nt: TGTGCCAGTTTTTTCAAGCAGAAGGCGGCATACGAGCAGTACTTC
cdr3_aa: CASFFKQKAAYEQYF

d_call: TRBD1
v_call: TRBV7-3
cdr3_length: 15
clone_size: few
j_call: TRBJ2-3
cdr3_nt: TGTGCCAGCAGCTTAACTCAGGGGGCCGGGGATACGCAGTATTTT
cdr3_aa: CASSLTQGAGDTQYF

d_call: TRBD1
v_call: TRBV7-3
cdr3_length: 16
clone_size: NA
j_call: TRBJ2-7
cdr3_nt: TGTGCCAGCAGCCACCCTGACAGGGATGGCTCCTACGAGCAGTACTTC
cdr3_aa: CASSHPDRDGSYEQYF

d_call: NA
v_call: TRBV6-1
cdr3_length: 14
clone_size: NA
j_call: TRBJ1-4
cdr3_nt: TGTGCCAGCAGTTCCAGGGACTTTTATGAAAAACTGTTTTTT
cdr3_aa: CASSSRDFYEKLFF

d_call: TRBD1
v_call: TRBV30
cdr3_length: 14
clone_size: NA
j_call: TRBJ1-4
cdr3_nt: TGTGCCTGGAGTGTAGGGACAGGGGGCGAAAAACTGTTTTTT
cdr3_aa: CAWSVGTGGEKLFF

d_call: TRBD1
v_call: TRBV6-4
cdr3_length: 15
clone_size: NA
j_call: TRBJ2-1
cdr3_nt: TGTGCCAGCAGTGACCCCGGGACAGGGTACAATGAGCAGTTCTTC
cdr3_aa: CASSDPGTGYNEQFF

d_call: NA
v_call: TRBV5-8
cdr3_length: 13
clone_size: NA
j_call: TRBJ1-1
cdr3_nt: TGTGCCAGCAGCTTGGACAGGAACACTGAAGCTTTCTTT
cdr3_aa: CASSLDRNTEAFF

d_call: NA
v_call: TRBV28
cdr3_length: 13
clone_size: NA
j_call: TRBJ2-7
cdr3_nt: TGTGCCAGCAGTTTAACAGGCTTCTACGAGCAGTACTTC
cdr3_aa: CASSLTGFYEQYF

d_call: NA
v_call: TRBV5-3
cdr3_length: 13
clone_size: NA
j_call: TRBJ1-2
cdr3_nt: TGTGCCAGAAGCTTCGGGACAACCTATGGCTACACCTTC
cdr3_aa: CARSFGTTYGYTF

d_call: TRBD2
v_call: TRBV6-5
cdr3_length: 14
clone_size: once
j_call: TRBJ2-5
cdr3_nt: TGTGCCAGCAGTTACGGGGGGGACCAAGAGACCCAGTACTTC
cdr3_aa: CASSYGGDQETQYF

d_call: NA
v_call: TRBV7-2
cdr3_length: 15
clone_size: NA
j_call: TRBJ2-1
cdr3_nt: TGTGCCAGCAGCGTAACTTCGGGCTCCTACAATGAGCAGTTCTTC
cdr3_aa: CASSVTSGSYNEQFF

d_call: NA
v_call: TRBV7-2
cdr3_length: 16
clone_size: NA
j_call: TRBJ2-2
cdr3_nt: TGTGCCAGCAGCACTACCGGGACACCGAACACCGGGGAGCTGTTTTTT
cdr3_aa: CASSTTGTPNTGELFF

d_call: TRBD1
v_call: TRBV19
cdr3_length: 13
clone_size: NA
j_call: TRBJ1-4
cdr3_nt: TGTGCCAGTGCCGGGACAGTTAATGAAAAACTGTTTTTT
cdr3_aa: CASAGTVNEKLFF

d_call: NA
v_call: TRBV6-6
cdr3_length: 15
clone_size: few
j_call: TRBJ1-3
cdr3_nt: TGTGCCAGCAGTTACTCGATCGGCAGGGAGGACACCATATATTTT
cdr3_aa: CASSYSIGREDTIYF

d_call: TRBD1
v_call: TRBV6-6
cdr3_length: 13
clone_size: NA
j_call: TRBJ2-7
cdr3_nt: TGTGCCAGCAGTGACAGGGGGCGGCACGAGCAGTACTTC
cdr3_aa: CASSDRGRHEQYF

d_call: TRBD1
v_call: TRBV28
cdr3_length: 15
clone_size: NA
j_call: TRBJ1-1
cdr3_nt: TGTGCCAGCAGTTTGCAGACAGGGACCCCCACTGAAGCTTTCTTT
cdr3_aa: CASSLQTGTPTEAFF

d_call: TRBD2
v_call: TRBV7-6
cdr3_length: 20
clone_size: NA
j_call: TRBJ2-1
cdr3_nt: TGTGCCAGCAGCACGCCGGGACTAGCGGGGGGGGCGAATGATTTTTTGGAGCAGTTCTTC
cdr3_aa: CASSTPGLAGGANDFLEQFF

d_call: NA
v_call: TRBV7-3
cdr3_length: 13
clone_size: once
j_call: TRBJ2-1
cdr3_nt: TGTGCCAGCACTGCGGACAGCAACAATGAGCAGTTCTTC
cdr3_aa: CASTADSNNEQFF

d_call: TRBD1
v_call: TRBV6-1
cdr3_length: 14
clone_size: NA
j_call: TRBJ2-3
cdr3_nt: TGTGCCAGCGAGGCCAGGGGGCGGACAGATACGCAGTATTTT
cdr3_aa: CASEARGRTDTQYF

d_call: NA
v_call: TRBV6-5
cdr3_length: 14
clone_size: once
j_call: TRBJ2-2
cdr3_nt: TGTGCCAGCAGTTACTCCAGGACAAGCTGGGAGCTGTTTTTT
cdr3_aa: CASSYSRTSWELFF

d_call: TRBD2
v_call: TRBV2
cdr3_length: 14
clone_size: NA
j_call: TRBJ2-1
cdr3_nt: TGTGCCAGCAGTGTGCTAGCGGGGGTGAATGAGCAGTTCTTC
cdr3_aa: CASSVLAGVNEQFF

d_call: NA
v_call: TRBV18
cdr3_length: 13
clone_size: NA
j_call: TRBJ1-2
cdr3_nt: TGTGCCAGCTCACCACCGAACGGGGATGGCTACACCTTC
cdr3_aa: CASSPPNGDGYTF

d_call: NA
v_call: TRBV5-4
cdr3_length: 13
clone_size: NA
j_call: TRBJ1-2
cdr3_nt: TGTGCCAGCAGCTCGGACAGATCCTATGGCTACACCTTC
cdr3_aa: CASSSDRSYGYTF

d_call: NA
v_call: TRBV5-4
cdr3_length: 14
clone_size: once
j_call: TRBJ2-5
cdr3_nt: TGTGCCAGCAGCCCTCCTAGCGCCCAAGAGACCCAGTACTTC
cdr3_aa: CASSPPSAQETQYF

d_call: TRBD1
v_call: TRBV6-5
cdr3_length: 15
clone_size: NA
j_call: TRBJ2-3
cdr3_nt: TGTGCCAGCAGTGGGGGACAGAGGAGCACAGATACGCAGTATTTT
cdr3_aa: CASSGGQRSTDTQYF

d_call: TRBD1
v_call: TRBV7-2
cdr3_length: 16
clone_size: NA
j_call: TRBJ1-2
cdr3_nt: TGTGCCAGCAGCTTAATCTCTACGGCAGGGGGGTATGGCTACACCTTC
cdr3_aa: CASSLISTAGGYGYTF

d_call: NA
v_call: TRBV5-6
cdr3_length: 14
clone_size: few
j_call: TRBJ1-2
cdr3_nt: TGTGCCAGCAGCTTGGTAGCGGTAACCTATGGCTACACCTTC
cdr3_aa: CASSLVAVTYGYTF